This T cell receptor beta chain was profiled in a study of cytomegalovirus exposure and HLA in healthy donors (dated by TCRdb to 2015 to 2018). For the study in its entirety: In an earlier analysis of under 600 of the donors, 250 to 350 Gb of sequence data and 100 million or so unique TCR beta sequences from 150 million to 200 million T cells were reported. Roughly 320 gigabases of sequencing data and 70 million to 95 million unique TCR sequences made up an early release that covered 500 to 650 HLA-typed donors. Of the 398 genotyped donors, 65% to 90% were placed in the genetic ancestry cluster associated with self-reported Caucasian donors. The study aimed to test whether cataloging public T cell receptors could reveal signatures of past pathogen exposure. Using immunosequencing, the study profiled T cell repertoires from fewer than 850 subjects and related those repertoires to cytomegalovirus serostatus. A separate validation cohort of more than 100 different subjects was used in addition to the roughly 640-subject first cohort. To predict cytomegalovirus infection status, the study brought together high-throughput TCR immunosequencing, statistical association of individual TCRs with disease status, and machine learning. A later analysis re-analyzed previously published TCR beta repertoires from about 730 donors and added high-resolution HLA genotyping to study TCR occurrence patterns. Rather than drawing on any new phenotypic data, the later analysis identified candidate immune exposures from TCR beta sequences and the way those sequences occurred across donors. To decide whether each TCR beta V gene segment behaved as functional or pseudogenic, an earlier analysis of over 500 of the donors relied on high-throughput TCR beta sequencing. Alongside the repertoire data, information on donor age, sex, ethnicity and CMV serostatus was compiled. Genome-wide SNP genotypes for about 65% of the roughly 670 donors were used in a later genetic analysis, which treated that subset as a discovery cohort. All discovery cohort repertoires had been generated using a single sequencing platform. Class I and class II HLA loci were covered by the typing at four-digit resolution. The number of donors typed differed by locus, with 629-630 for A, B, C, DRB1 and DQB1, around 500 for DQA1, 600 to 610 for DPA1, and over 400 for DPB1. Roughly 5 DR-DQ haplotypes were handled as single units for association and clustering, since linkage in the cohort was strong. Among 398 genotyped donors of the cohort, an average of about 240,000 unique TCR beta nucleotide sequences were sequenced per donor, around 20% of them non-productive.

In total, approximately 610 healthy bone marrow donors made up the cohort. At the time of sampling, every cohort member was nominally healthy, though immune exposures that went unrecorded were likely present. The donor was CMV seronegative and belonged to the group of roughly 330 seronegative cohort members. Every donor gave a peripheral blood sample, and the peripheral blood mononuclear cells from that sample were used for TCR beta sequencing. The Qiagen DNeasy Blood Extraction Kit was used to extract genomic DNA from the blood cell samples. The library was built by means of the immunoSEQ multiplex PCR assay. For the multiplex PCR, a mixture combining 60 forward primers for TCR Vbeta segments and 13 reverse primers for TCR Jbeta segments was used. The CDR3 region of rearranged TCR beta genes was amplified from genomic DNA with a multiplex PCR assay. The Illumina HiSeq System was used to sequence the amplified TCR beta libraries as 87-base-pair reads. On the authors' methods: A later analysis tallied some 79 million unique TCR beta chains across the 666 repertoires, and some 10 million of those chains were shared by two or more donors. Raw reads were error-corrected and collapsed into unique sequences with a nearest-neighbor algorithm that merged closely related sequences to remove PCR and sequencing errors. To assign V, D and J gene segments, CDR3 sequences were aligned to IMGT reference sequences. For a sequence to be retained, a match of at least six nucleotides to both a V gene segment and a J gene segment was required. Rearrangements were classified as productive when the CDR3 lacked stop codons and remained in frame with V and J, and all other rearrangements were classified as non-productive. CDR3 was defined by IMGT convention, running from the second conserved V-encoded cysteine to the conserved J-encoded phenylalanine. In an earlier analysis of more than 550 of the donors, sequences lacking an unambiguous match to a single V gene segment were excluded. In an earlier analysis of 450 to 750 of the donors, a V segment was called functional when productive rearrangements were above 56.7%, and segregating when the standard deviation between donors exceeded 5%. A statistical classification framework was built for diagnosing cytomegalovirus status from the catalog of TCR beta chain sequences. A later analysis assigned V and J genes by comparing TCR nucleotide sequences with IMGT/GENE-DB human TR gene sequences. Using the TCRdist pipeline, a later analysis assigned CDR3 sequences along with most-parsimonious VDJ recombination scenarios. In a later analysis, every TCR beta chain was defined by the combination of its CDR3 amino acid sequence and its V-gene family, and reads without a unique V-gene family were dropped. In a later analysis, 450 to 600 highly shared, low-generation-probability nucleotide sequences were removed to address suspected cross-contamination and a sequencing artifact. For each public chain, a later analysis derived a clonal expansion index from normalized ranks of inferred template counts within each repertoire. A later analysis computed generation probabilities with a VDJ recombination model fitted to out-of-frame rearrangements, and checked the results against IGoR. In a later analysis, hypergeometric tests were used to score TCR-TCR, TCR-HLA and TCR-CMV co-occurrence, with a repertoire-size bias correction applied to TCR pairs. In a later analysis, false discovery rates were estimated by permuting HLA or CMV assignments 20 times. In a later analysis, co-occurring TCRs were grouped with DBSCAN, and TCRdist sequence similarity was added when clustering was performed within HLA-allele-positive subsets. Repertoires with fewer than 30,000 or more than 120,000 public chains, plus five repertoires with anomalous nucleotide sharing, were excluded from co-occurrence clustering. The source is immuneACCESS, and TCRdb retained only in-frame sequences with V and J called. Part of the clones is not carried over; for the studies checked, unresolved V genes explain less than half of this, and the remainder is unexplained. The V and J calls and the clone size are those of that table, but D and trimming were determined from the DNA. For this sample there are some 130,000 clones; roughly 80% appear just once. Clones ranked in the top ten supply approximately 1.1% of the sample.

V is cut back by 8 bases and J by 4 bases, with 11 bases in the junction unmatched. CDR1 GTSNPN and CDR2 SVGIG are derived from the germline V gene (reference sequence). The CDR3 sequence holds 15 residues, the cysteine and phenylalanine included. Kept here is only the CDR3 DNA, which spans 45 bases and is read in frame from base 1. On the study overall, not on this receptor specifically: Because counts were too low, roughly 16 rarely observed V segments, including chromosome 9 orphons, were excluded from the earlier analysis of around 590 of the donors. A later genetic analysis reported fewer N-insertions in productive TCRs among donors in an Asian-associated ancestry cluster than the roughly 700-donor mean. According to the authors, the approach could potentially be generalized to other disease states and immunological phenotypes. A later analysis found that most CMV-associated TCR beta chains appeared HLA-restricted, with HLA associations seemingly driven largely by CMV exposure. An earlier analysis of around 500 of the donors showed that most TCR beta V segments appeared in productive rearrangements either about 87% or about 30% of the time, which broadly matched IMGT annotations. The classifier was reported to diagnose cytomegalovirus status with high specificity and sensitivity in both the original cohort and the validation cohort. Across donors, most TCR sequences were observed very rarely, whereas some public TCRs were present in many individuals. The study gave a list of 150 to 200 TCR beta chains associated with cytomegalovirus. Because HLA typing was unavailable for some donors at each locus, only the typed subset was used in association tests. A later analysis found that TCR association rates varied across HLA loci, with DRB1 alleles showing the most associated TCRs and HLA-C alleles the fewest. Some IMGT-functional V segments, including TRBV6-2 and TRBV6-3, could not be told apart with the 87-base-pair reads, so those segments were excluded. Immune exposure information for the cohort was limited to CMV serostatus. In vitro tests confirmed that a few of the cytomegalovirus-associated TCR beta chains recognize cytomegalovirus antigens. The cohort was sequenced for TCR beta chains only, and without alpha or paired-chain data the features that could be detected were limited. A cluster of highly shared sequence variants was judged likely to represent a technical artifact of the sequencing pipeline. An association between a missense DCLRE1C variant and V-gene and J-gene trimming of TCR beta chains was found in a later genetic analysis and replicated in an independent cohort. A further reported finding was that TCR beta sequences accurately predicted the HLA-A and HLA-B alleles for most subjects in the first cohort. Sequencing depth was assumed to be roughly uniform across donors in the presence/absence analyses, though that assumption may not hold. In a later analysis, HLA-associated TCR beta chains showed more clonal expansion and lower generation probabilities than non-associated chains that were equally common. Assigning TCR associations to individual alleles was difficult when HLA alleles, especially DR and DQ, strongly co-occurred. Several of the top co-occurrence clusters appeared to be linked to parvovirus B19, influenza, CMV and Epstein-Barr virus, according to a later analysis. Specific HLA alleles were associated with roughly 17,000 TCR beta sequences at a false discovery rate of 0.05 in a later analysis. Linkage disequilibrium might explain the correlated functional status among segregating V segments, but an unknown experimental factor could not be excluded.

As concerns this clone: Its binding antigen is unknown. No base-level quality is on record; no much larger clone is a single base apart.

The receptor comes from a boy younger than 18 in good health and CMV-seronegative. The chain is made from TRBV30 and TRBJ2-2; 9 nucleotides in the junction match TRBD2. Material for sequencing was PBMCs. The CDR3 protein is CAAPAAGGGTGELFF. In nucleotide form, the sequence is TGTGCCGCACCCGCAGCGGGAGGTGGCACCGGGGAGCTGTTTTTT.